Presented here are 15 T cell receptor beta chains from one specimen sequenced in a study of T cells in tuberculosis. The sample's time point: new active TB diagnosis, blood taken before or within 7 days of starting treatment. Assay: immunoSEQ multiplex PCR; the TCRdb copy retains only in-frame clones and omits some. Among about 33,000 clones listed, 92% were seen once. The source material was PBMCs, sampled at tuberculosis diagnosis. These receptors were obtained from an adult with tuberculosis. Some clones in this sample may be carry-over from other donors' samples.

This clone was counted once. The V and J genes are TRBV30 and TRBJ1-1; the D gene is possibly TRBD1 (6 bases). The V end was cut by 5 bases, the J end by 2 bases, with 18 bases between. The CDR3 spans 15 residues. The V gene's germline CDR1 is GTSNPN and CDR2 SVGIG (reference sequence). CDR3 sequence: CAWRPGGLINTEAFF. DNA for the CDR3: TGTGCCTGGCGTCCCGGGGGGCTCATCAACACTGAAGCTTTCTTT.

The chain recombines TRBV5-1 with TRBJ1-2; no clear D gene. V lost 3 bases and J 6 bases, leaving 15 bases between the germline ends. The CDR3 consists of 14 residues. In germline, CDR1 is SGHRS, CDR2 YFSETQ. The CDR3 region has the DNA TGCGCCAGCAGCTCTTCAGCGGTAGGAAATGGCTACACCTTC. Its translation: CASSSSAVGNGYTF.

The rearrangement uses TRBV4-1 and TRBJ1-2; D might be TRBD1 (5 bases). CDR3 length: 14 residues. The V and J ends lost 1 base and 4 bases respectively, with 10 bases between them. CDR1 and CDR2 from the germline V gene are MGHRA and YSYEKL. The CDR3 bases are TGCGCCAGCAGCCAAGTGCAGGGTGCCTATGGCTACACCTTC. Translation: CASSQVQGAYGYTF.

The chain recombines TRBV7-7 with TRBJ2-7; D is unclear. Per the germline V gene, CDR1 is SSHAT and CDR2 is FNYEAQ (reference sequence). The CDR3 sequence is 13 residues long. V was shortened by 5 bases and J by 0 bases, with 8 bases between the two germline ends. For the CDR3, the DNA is TGTGCCAGCAGCCCCAAGAGCTCCTACGAGCAGTACTTC. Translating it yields CASSPKSSYEQYF. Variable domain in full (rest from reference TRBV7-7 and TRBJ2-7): GAGVSQSPRYKVTKRGQDVTLRCDPISSHATLYWYQQALGQGPEFLTYFNYEAQPDKSGLPSDRFSAERPEGSISTLTIQRTEQRDSAMYRCASSPKSSYEQYFGPGTRLTVT.

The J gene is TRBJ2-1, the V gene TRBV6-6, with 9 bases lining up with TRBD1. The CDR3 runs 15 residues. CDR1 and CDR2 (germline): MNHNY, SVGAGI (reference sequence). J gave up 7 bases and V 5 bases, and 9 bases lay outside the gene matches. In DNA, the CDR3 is TGTGCCAGCAGTACGACCGGGACAGGGAATAATGAGCAGTTCTTC. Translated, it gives CASSTTGTGNNEQFF.

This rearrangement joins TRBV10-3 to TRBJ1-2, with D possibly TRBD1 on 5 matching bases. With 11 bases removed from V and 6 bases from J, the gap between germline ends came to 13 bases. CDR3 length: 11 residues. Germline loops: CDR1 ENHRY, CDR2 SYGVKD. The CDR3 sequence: CALWGANGYTF. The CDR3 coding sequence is TGTGCCCTCTGGGGCGCGAATGGCTACACCTTC.

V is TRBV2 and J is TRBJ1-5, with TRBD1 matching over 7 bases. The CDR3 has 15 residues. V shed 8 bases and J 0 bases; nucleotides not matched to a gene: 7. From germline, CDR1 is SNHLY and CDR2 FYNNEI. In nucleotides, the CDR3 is TGTGCCAGCCAAGGGACAGATTCTAGCAATCAGCCCCAGCATTTT. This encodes CASQGTDSSNQPQHF.

CDR3 in DNA: TGTGCCAGCAGCCAAGAGACCAGGGGCCGCGGAAACACCATATATTTT. Translated: CASSQETRGRGNTIYF. The chain is built from TRBV14 and TRBJ1-3, with D possibly TRBD1 on 6 matching bases. Germline CDR1 SGHDN, CDR2 FVKESK. The CDR3 has 16 residues. Trimming removed 0 bases at V and 4 bases at J, with 13 bases between.

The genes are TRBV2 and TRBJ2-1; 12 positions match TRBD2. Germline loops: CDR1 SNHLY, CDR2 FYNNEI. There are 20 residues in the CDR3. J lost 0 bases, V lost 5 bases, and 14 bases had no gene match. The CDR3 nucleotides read TGTGCCAGCAGTCCTCCTCCGGGACTAGCGGGTTCGAGCTCCTACAATGAGCAGTTCTTC. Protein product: CASSPPPGLAGSSSYNEQFF.

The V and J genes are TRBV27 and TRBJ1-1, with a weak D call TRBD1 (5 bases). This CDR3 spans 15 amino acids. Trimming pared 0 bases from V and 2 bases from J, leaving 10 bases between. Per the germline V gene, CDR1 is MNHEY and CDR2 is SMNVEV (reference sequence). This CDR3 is CASSLSTALNTEAFF. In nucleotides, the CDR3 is TGTGCCAGCAGTTTATCGACAGCCCTAAACACTGAAGCTTTCTTT.

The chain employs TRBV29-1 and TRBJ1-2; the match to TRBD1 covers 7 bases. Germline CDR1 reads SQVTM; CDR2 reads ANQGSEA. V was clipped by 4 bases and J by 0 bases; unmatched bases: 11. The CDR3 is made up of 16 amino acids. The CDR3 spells CSVGPLPGQPNYGYTF. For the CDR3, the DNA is TGCAGCGTTGGCCCCTTACCGGGACAGCCTAACTATGGCTACACCTTC.

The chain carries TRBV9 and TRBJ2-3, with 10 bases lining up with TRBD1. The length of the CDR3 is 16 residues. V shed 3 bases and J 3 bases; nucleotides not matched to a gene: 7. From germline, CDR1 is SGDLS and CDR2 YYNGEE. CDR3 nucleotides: TGTGCCAGCAGCGACCTACCGGGACAGGGGACAGATACGCAGTATTTT. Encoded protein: CASSDLPGQGTDTQYF.

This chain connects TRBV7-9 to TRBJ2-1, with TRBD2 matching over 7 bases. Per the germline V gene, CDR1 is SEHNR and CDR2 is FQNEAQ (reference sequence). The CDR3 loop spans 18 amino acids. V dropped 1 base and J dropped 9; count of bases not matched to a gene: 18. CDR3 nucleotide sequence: TGTGCCAGCAGCTTAGGAAGCGGGGCAGGGCGACTACATGGTGAGCAGTTCTTC. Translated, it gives CASSLGSGAGRLHGEQFF.

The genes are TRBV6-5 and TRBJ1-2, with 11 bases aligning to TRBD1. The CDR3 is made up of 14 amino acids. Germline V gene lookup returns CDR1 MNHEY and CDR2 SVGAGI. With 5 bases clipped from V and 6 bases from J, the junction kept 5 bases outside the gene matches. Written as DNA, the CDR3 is TGTGCCAGCAGTCAAGGACAGGGGGCGAATGGCTACACCTTC. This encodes CASSQGQGANGYTF.

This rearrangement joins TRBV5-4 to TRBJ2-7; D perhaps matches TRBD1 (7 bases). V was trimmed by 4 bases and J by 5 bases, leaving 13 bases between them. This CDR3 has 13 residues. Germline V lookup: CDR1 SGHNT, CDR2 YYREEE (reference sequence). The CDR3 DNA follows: TGTGCCAGCAGCCGGGAGACAGGGAACGAGCAGTACTTC. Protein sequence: CASSRETGNEQYF.